This T cell receptor (beta chain) was obtained from a study of shared clonotypes between healthy human individuals. Whole-study context: Samples came from a couple of female and a few male donors aged 18 to 49. The study's findings and limits: Larger richness was generally estimated for naive than memory subsets.

Comments on this clone: Its cognate antigen is unknown.

Replicate PCRs from sorted subsets contained about 200 ng DNA, which is around 30,000 T cell genomes. TCRdb's table, derived via immunoSEQ multiplex PCR, lists solely in-frame clones and lacks some. The repertoire holds 650,000 to 800,000 clones, with approximately 77% as singletons. CDR3 length: 18 residues. From germline, CDR1 is MDHEN and CDR2 SYDVKM. Trimming took 6 bases from V and 6 from J; bases not matched to a gene: 16. A CD45RA-negative memory subset and a CD45RA+ naive subset were separated from the CD4+ cells. What was sequenced was memory CD4+ T cells sorted from blood. Documented subset: CD45RA-negative fraction. The source of this sequence is a woman in her twenties or thirties in good health. The V and J genes are TRBV28 and TRBJ2-2; 10 bases fit TRBD1. The CDR3 DNA follows: TGTGCCAGCAGCACTCCAGACGGGACAGGGGTTTTGGCCGGGGAGCTGTTTTTT. The encoded protein is CASSTPDGTGVLAGELFF.